This passage covers 21 T cell receptor beta chains from one sample sequenced in a study of blood T cell repertoires in COVID-19 (dated by TCRdb to between 2020 and 2021). The receptor library was made with the immunoSEQ multiplex PCR assay. TCRdb limited this immuneACCESS table to in-frame rearrangements with V and J called. A share of clones is missing; checked studies link under half to unresolved V genes, and the rest is unexplained. The sample contains under 400,000 clones, roughly nine tenths of them found a single time. The ten largest clonotypes hold under 3.5% of the sample. Sequenced sample: peripheral blood. All receptors come from a woman under 40 with COVID-19, enrolled during active disease.

This chain uses TRBV7-8 with TRBJ1-2; D is unclear. The CDR3 is 13 residues long. CDR1 is SGHVS and CDR2 is FQNEAQ in the germline V gene. Trimming took off 1 base at V and 8 bases at J, with 11 bases between the two ends. The CDR3 coding sequence is TGTGCCAGCAGCTTAGGAGCGATGCCGGGCTACACCTTC. It translates to CASSLGAMPGYTF.

V usage is TRBV7-9 and J usage is TRBJ2-7, with D possibly TRBD1 on 5 matching bases. Germline V gene lookup returns CDR1 SEHNR and CDR2 FQNEAQ (reference sequence). The CDR3 totals 13 residues. Trimming left V 3 bases short and J 4 bases short, with 10 bases between. This chain's CDR3 is CASSFGASYEQYF. CDR3 bases: TGTGCCAGCAGCTTTGGGGCGTCGTACGAGCAGTACTTC.

The rearrangement uses TRBV10-3 and TRBJ2-1; 13 bases align to TRBD2. V lost 5 bases, J lost 9 bases, and 10 bases stayed unmatched. The CDR3 length is 16 residues. Germline V gene lookup returns CDR1 ENHRY and CDR2 SYGVKD. The chain's CDR3 is CAISSVTSGRAREQFF. DNA of the CDR3: TGTGCCATCAGTTCAGTTACTAGCGGGAGGGCCCGTGAGCAGTTCTTC.

Here the CDR3 DNA reads TGTGCCATCAGTTTAGAGAGCTATGGCTACACCTTC. Residues: CAISLESYGYTF. V and J are TRBV10-3 and TRBJ1-2, with D uncertain. The germline V gene encodes CDR1 ENHRY and CDR2 SYGVKD. Trimming stripped 5 bases from V and 4 bases from J, with 8 bases between. The CDR3 has 12 amino acids.

This clone has only a few counts. The V call is TRBV5-1, the J call TRBJ1-2; 8 positions match TRBD1. V dropped 2 bases and J dropped 7; count of bases not matched to a gene: 7. This CDR3 contains 14 residues. Germline loops: CDR1 SGHRS, CDR2 YFSETQ. The CDR3 here is CASSLGQGEGGYTF. The CDR3 DNA follows: TGCGCCAGCAGCTTAGGACAGGGAGAAGGTGGCTACACCTTC. The full variable domain, completed using reference TRBV5-1 and TRBJ1-2, is KAGVTQTPRYLIKTRGQQVTLSCSPISGHRSVSWYQQTPGQGLQFLFEYFSETQRNKGNFPGRFSGRQFSNSRSEMNVSTLELGDSALYLCASSLGQGEGGYTFGSGTRLTVV.

The chain has TRBV10-1 and TRBJ2-7; TRBD1 matches at 11 bases. CDR3 length: 14 residues. CDR1 WNHNN and CDR2 SYGVQD come from the germline V gene (reference sequence). The J segment lost 5 bases and the V segment lost 1 base, leaving 1 base of the junction unmatched. The DNA of the CDR3 is TGCGCCAGCAGTGAGTGGACAGGGGGCCACGAGCAGTACTTC. Its protein product is CASSEWTGGHEQYF.

The rearrangement links TRBV7-2 to TRBJ2-3, with TRBD2 matching 14 bases. Germline lookup yields CDR1 SGHTA and CDR2 FQGNSA. The CDR3 contains 18 residues. J lost 3 bases, V lost 4 bases, and 9 bases had no gene match. This CDR3 reads CASSSGTSGSARTDTQYF. The CDR3 DNA reads as TGTGCCAGCAGCTCGGGGACTAGCGGGAGTGCGAGGACAGATACGCAGTATTTT.

CDR3: CASSQQQGRGEQYF. The CDR3 DNA reads TGTGCCAGCTCACAACAACAGGGAAGGGGCGAGCAGTACTTC. The chain couples TRBV18 to TRBJ2-7, with a possible D match to TRBD1 (6 bases). V was trimmed by 4 bases and J by 6 bases, leaving 16 bases between them. Germline CDR1 and CDR2: KGHSH and LQKENI. The CDR3 extends over 14 amino acids.

The sample holds one count of this clone. The chain carries TRBV10-3 and TRBJ1-3; possibly TRBD1 for D (5 bases). This CDR3 comprises 13 residues. V lost 7 bases to trimming and J lost 1 base, with 8 bases between them. Germline loops: CDR1 ENHRY, CDR2 SYGVKD. CDR3 bases: TGTGCCATCAAGCAGGGTTCTGGAAACACCATATATTTT. Amino acid sequence: CAIKQGSGNTIYF.

The chain is built from TRBV12-5 and TRBJ2-1; D possibly corresponds to TRBD2 (5 bases). Trimming took 1 base from V and 15 from J, leaving 13 bases between them. This CDR3 contains 12 residues. CDR1 is LGHNT and CDR2 is FRNRAP in the germline V gene. The CDR3 bases are TGTGCTAGTGGTTTGGCTGCCGGGAAAAGGTTCTTC. Translating gives CASGLAAGKRFF.

The chain combines TRBV10-3 with TRBJ1-2; D ambiguous. V lost 4 bases and J 5 bases, leaving 11 bases between the germline ends. Germline V gene lookup returns CDR1 ENHRY and CDR2 SYGVKD. This CDR3 spans 13 amino acids. This chain's CDR3 is CAISGGGRYGYTF. In nucleotides, the CDR3 is TGTGCCATCAGTGGAGGAGGTCGTTATGGCTACACCTTC.

This chain connects TRBV20-1 to TRBJ2-3; 8 bases map to TRBD2. This CDR3 has 11 amino acids. CDR1 and CDR2 from the germline V gene are DFQATT and SNEGSKA (reference sequence). CDR3 sequence (DNA): TGCAGCGAGCGGGAGCGAGATACGCAGTATTTT. Its translation is CSERERDTQYF.

The V and J genes are TRBV9 and TRBJ1-1, with 8 bases lining up with TRBD1. The CDR3 is 14 amino acids. J was trimmed by 1 base and V by 3 bases; bases with no gene match: 2. CDR1 is SGDLS and CDR2 is YYNGEE in the germline V gene. The CDR3: CASSAGTGNTEAFF. DNA of the CDR3: TGTGCCAGCAGCGCTGGGACAGGGAACACTGAAGCTTTCTTT.

The chain carries TRBV28 and TRBJ1-2; 7 nucleotides align to TRBD1. The J segment lost 1 base and the V segment lost 8 bases, leaving 10 bases of the junction unmatched. The germline V gene encodes CDR1 MDHEN and CDR2 SYDVKM. The CDR3 extends over 15 amino acids. Here the CDR3 reads CASLMGTEYNYGYTF. The CDR3 coding sequence is TGTGCCAGCCTAATGGGGACAGAATATAACTATGGCTACACCTTC.

V usage is TRBV6-5 and J usage is TRBJ2-1; 11 bases align to TRBD2. The CDR3 consists of 14 residues. V lost 6 bases to trimming and J lost 6 bases; unmatched junction nucleotides: 4. Germline V CDR1 and CDR2: MNHEY, SVGAGI. The CDR3 protein is CASRLGLAGNEQFF. CDR3 sequence (DNA): TGTGCCAGCAGGCTCGGACTAGCGGGCAATGAGCAGTTCTTC.

This rearrangement joins TRBV2 to TRBJ1-5; 7 bases match TRBD1. Germline values: CDR1 SNHLY, CDR2 FYNNEI. The CDR3 spans 15 residues. V lost 4 bases to trimming and J lost 7 bases; unmatched junction nucleotides: 10. CDR3 DNA: TGTGCCAGCAGTGGGGGGACAGTAGAAGGGCAGCCCCAGCATTTT. This sequence encodes CASSGGTVEGQPQHF.

The rearrangement uses TRBV19 and TRBJ2-1, with D possibly matching TRBD2 (5 bases). Germline lookup yields CDR1 LNHDA and CDR2 SQIVND (reference sequence). CDR3 length: 15 amino acids. V shed 4 bases and J shed 8 bases, with 18 bases lying between them. DNA of the CDR3: TGTGCCAGTAGTACCTTTTGGGAGCGCTGGGATGAGCAGTTCTTC. Residues: CASSTFWERWDEQFF.

V usage is TRBV20-1 and J usage is TRBJ2-5, with 8 bases that match TRBD1. CDR3 length: 11 residues. CDR1 is DFQATT and CDR2 is SNEGSKA in the germline V gene (reference sequence). V lost 6 bases to trimming and J lost 5 bases; unmatched junction nucleotides: 2. DNA of the CDR3: TGCAGTGCCCGGACAGGGGAGACCCAGTACTTC. Translating it yields CSARTGETQYF.

This rearrangement joins TRBV3-1 (or the pseudogene TRBV3-2) to TRBJ1-1; possible D gene TRBD1, 6 bases. The CDR3 is 15 residues long. Germline V gives CDR1 LGHDT, CDR2 YNNKEL (reference sequence). V gave up 2 bases and J gave up 5 bases, with 15 bases separating them. The CDR3, as DNA: TGTGCCAGCAGCCAACCGGGACACCCAGGGACTGAAGCTTTCTTT. It encodes CASSQPGHPGTEAFF.

The chain combines TRBV4-2 with TRBJ1-2; 9 bases line up with TRBD1. J lost 2 bases, V lost 0 bases, and 7 bases had no gene match. The CDR3 sequence is 17 residues long. Germline V lookup: CDR1 LGHNA, CDR2 YNFKEQ. This CDR3 is CASSQDSGQGLNYGYTF. CDR3 DNA sequence: TGTGCCAGCAGCCAAGATTCCGGACAGGGGCTGAACTATGGCTACACCTTC.

The J gene is TRBJ1-4, the V gene TRBV28; D uncertain. Germline CDR1 MDHEN, CDR2 SYDVKM. This CDR3 has 12 residues. Trimming took off 7 bases at V and 8 bases at J, with 11 bases between the two ends. The CDR3, as DNA: TGTGCCAGCAAGGACTTGGGGGAAAAACTGTTTTTT. This codes for CASKDLGEKLFF.